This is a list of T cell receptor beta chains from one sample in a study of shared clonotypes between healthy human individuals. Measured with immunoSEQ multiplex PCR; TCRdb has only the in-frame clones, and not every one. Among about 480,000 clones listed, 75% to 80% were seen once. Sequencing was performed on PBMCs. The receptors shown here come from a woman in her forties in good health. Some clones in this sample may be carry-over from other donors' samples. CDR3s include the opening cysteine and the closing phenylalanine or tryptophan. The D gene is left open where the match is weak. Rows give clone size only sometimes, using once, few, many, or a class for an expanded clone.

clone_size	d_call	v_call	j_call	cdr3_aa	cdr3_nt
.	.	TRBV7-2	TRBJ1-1	CASSLRQPNTEAFF	TGTGCCAGCAGCCTAAGACAGCCCAACACTGAAGCTTTCTTT
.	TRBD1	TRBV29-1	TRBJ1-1	CSVEGQGGTEAFF	TGCAGCGTAGAGGGACAGGGGGGCACTGAAGCTTTCTTT
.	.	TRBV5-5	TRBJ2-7	CASSLDSGPRYEQYF	TGTGCCAGCAGCTTGGATTCAGGACCGCGCTACGAGCAGTACTTC
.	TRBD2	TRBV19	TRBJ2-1	CASSRGAGGLNEQFF	TGTGCCAGTAGTAGGGGAGCGGGAGGCCTCAATGAGCAGTTCTTC
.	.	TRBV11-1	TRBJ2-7	CASSFSPAYEQYF	TGTGCCAGCAGCTTCTCCCCAGCCTACGAGCAGTACTTC
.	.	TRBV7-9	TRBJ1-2	CASSPRSGLGYTF	TGTGCCAGCAGCCCCAGATCAGGGCTTGGCTACACCTTC
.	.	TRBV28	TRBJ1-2	CATPDGKNYGYTF	TGTGCCACTCCGGACGGAAAAAACTATGGCTACACCTTC
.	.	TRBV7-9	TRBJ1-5	CATGGGGDGQPQHF	TGTGCCACCGGTGGCGGGGGTGATGGGCAGCCCCAGCATTTT
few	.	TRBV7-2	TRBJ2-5	CASSRRAGETQYF	TGTGCCAGCAGCCGCAGGGCCGGGGAGACCCAGTACTTC
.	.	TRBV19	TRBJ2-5	CASSPVKSQETQYF	TGTGCCAGTAGTCCCGTCAAATCCCAAGAGACCCAGTACTTC
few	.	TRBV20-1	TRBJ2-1	CSARVSYGQFF	TGCAGTGCTAGAGTGAGTTATGGGCAGTTCTTC
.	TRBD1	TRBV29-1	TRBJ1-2	CSVQTGGGGYTF	TGCAGCGTCCAAACAGGGGGCGGTGGCTACACCTTC
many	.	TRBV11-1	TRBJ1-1	CASSTDRTNTEAFF	TGTGCCAGCAGCACCGACAGAACAAACACTGAAGCTTTCTTT